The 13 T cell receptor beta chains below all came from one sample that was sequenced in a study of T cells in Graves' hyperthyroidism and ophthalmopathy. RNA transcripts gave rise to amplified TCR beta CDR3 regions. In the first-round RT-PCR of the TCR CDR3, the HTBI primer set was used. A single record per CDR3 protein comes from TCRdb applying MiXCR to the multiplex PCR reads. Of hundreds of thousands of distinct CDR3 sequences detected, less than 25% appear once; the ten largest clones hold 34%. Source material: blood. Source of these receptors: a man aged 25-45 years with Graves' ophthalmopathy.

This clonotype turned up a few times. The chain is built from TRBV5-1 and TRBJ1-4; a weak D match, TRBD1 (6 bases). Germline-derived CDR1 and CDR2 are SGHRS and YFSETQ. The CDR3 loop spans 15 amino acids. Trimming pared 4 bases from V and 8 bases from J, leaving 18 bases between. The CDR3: CASSGGLGTEEKLFF. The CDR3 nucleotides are TGCGCCAGCAGCGGGGGCTTGGGGACGGAGGAAAAACTGTTTTTT.

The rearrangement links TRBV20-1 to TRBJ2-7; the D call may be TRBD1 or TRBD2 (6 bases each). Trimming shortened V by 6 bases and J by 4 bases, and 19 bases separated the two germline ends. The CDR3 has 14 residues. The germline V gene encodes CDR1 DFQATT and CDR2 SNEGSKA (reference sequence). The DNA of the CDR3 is TGCAGTGCCCCGTCGAAGGGGGGTTGGTACGAGCAGTACTTC. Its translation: CSAPSKGGWYEQYF.

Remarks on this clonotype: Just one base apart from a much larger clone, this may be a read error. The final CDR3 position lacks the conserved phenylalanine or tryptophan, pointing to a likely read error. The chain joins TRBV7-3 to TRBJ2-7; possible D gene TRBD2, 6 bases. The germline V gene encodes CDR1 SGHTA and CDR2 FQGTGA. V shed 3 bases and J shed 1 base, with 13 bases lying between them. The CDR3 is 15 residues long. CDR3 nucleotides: TGTGCCAGCAGCTTTGGGACTTACTATTCCTACGAGCAGTACTAC. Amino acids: CASSFGTYYSYEQYY.

CDR3 residues: CSVEGDSGTEAFF. The CDR3 DNA is TGCAGCGTTGAAGGTGACAGCGGAACTGAAGCTTTCTTT. V and J are TRBV29-1 and TRBJ1-1, with D possibly being TRBD1 (5 bases). CDR3 length: 13 amino acids. V was cut by 1 base and J by 5 bases, with 11 bases left in between. Germline CDR1 SQVTM, CDR2 ANQGSEA.

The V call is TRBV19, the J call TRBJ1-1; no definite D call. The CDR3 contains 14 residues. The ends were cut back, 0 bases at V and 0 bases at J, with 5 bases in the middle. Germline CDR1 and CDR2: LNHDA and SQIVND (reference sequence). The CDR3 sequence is CASSIEGLNTEAFF. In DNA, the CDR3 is TGTGCCAGTAGTATAGAAGGGTTGAACACTGAAGCTTTCTTT.

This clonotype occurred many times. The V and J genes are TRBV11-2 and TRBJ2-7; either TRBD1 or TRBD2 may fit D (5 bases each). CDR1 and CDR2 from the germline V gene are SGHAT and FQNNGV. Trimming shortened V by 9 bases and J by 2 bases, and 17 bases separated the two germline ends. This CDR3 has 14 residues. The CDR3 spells CASTMVRGPYEQYF. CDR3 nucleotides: TGTGCCAGTACCATGGTAAGGGGACCCTACGAGCAGTACTTC.

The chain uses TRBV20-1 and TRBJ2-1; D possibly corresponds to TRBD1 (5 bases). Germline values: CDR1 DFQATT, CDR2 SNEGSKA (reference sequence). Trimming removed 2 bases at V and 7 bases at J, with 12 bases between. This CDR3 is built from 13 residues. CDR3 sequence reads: CSARWGLQNEQFF. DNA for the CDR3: TGCAGTGCTAGATGGGGCCTGCAGAATGAGCAGTTCTTC.

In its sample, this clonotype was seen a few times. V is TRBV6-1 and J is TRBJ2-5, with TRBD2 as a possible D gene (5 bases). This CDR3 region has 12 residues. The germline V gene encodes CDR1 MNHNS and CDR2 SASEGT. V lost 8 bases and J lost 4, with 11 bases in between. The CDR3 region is CASQADLETQYF. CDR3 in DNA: TGTGCCAGCCAAGCGGACCTAGAGACCCAGTACTTC.

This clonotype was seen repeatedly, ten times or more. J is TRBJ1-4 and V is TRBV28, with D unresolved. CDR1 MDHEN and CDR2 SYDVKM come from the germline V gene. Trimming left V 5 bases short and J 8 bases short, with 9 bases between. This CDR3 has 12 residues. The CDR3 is CASSGPWEKLFF. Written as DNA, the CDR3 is TGTGCCAGCAGTGGACCGTGGGAAAAACTGTTTTTT.

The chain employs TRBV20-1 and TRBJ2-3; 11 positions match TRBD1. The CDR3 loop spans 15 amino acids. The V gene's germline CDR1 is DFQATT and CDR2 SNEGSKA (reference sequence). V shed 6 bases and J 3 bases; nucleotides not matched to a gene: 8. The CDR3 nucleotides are TGCAGTGCCTCAGGTGGACAGGGGGCAACAGATACGCAGTATTTT. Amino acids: CSASGGQGATDTQYF.

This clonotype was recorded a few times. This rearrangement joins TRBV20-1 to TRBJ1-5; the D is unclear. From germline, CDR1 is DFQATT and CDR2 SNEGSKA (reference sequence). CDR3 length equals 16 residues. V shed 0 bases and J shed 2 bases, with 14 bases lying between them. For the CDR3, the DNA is TGCAGTGCTAGAGATCTTCGGTTTAAGGGCAATCAGCCCCAGCATTTT. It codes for CSARDLRFKGNQPQHF.

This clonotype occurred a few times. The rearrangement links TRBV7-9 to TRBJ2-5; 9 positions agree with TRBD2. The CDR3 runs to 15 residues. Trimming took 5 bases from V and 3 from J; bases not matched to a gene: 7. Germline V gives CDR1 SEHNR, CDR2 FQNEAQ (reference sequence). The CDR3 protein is CASSPGTSREETQYF. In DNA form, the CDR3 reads TGTGCCAGCAGCCCGGGGACTAGCAGGGAAGAGACCCAGTACTTC. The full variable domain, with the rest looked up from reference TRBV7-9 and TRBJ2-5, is DTGVSQNPRHKITKRGQNVTFRCDPISEHNRLYWYRQTLGQGPEFLTYFQNEAQLEKSRLLSDRFSAERPKGSFSTLEIQRTEQGDSAMYLCASSPGTSREETQYFGPGTRLLVL.

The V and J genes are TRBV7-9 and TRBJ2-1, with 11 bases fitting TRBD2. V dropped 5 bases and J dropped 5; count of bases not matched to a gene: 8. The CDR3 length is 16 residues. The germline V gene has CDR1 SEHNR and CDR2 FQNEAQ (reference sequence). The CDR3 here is CASSNRTSGPDNEQFF. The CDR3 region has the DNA TGTGCCAGCAGCAACAGGACTAGCGGGCCAGACAATGAGCAGTTCTTC.